This T cell receptor beta chain was obtained from a study of blood T cell repertoires in COVID-19. The participants were between roughly 18 and 100 years old and came from fewer than 25 US areas. Participants' reported clinical history set cohort assignment. Cohort 3 donors counted as recovered after two negative PCRs, clearance, or resolved symptoms. CDR3 length equals 15 residues. The germline CDR1 and CDR2 sequences are MNHEY and SVGAGI. The V and J ends lost 0 bases and 6 bases, in that order; junction bases with no gene match: 6. Authors' analysis steps: The authors estimated nucleated cell counts from reference gene primer amplification. Libraries were prepared by immunoSEQ multiplex PCR; TCRdb keeps only in-frame clonotypes and omits some of them. V and J calls and clone size are as listed in that table; D and trimming were resolved from the DNA. The sample records roughly 300,000 clones, approximately 90% being singletons.

The TCR originated in a woman aged 25 to 39 who had recovered from COVID-19. Input material: PBMCs or T cells enriched from blood (not recorded which). V gene TRBV6-5 combines with J gene TRBJ2-7, with 9 bases fitting TRBD1. Here the CDR3 reads CASSYSGTGFGEQYF. The CDR3 DNA reads TGTGCCAGCAGTTACTCGGGGACAGGGTTCGGCGAGCAGTACTTC.